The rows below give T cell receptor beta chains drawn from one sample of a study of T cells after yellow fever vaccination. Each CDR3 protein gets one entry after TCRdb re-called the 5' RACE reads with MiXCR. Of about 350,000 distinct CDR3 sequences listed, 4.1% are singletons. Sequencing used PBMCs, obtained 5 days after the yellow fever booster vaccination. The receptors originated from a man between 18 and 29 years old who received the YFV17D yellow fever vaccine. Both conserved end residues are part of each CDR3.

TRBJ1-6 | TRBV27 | CASSSPMRQSSYNSPLHF
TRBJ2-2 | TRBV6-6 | CASSTGGPGTGELFF
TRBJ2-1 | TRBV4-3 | CASSPSIFNEQFF
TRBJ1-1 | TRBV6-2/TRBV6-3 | CASSSFRSTLDRTEAFF
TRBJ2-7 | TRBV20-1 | CSAREGGTNYEQYF
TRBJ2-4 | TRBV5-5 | CASSTPPENIQYF
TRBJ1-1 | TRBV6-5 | CASSYSGENTEAFF
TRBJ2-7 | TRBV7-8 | CASSLNAGPTYEQYF
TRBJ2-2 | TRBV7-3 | CASSLWGTSGELFF
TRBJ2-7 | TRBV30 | CAWSERGYLDYEQYF
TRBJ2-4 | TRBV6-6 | CASIPQGVAKNIQYF
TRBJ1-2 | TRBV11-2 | CASSLEGTGKLGSYTF
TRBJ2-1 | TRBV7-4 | CASSGTLPGGGFYNEQFF
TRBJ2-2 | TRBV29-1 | CSVELAGGPFSAGELFF
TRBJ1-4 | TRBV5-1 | CASSYDRLGEKLFF
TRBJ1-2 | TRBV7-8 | CASSAFGTGPGDGYTF
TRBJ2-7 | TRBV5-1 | CASSLDTGLEQYF
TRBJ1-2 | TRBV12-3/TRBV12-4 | CASRRAQVYGYTF
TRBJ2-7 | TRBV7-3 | CASSPLAGELSSYEQYF
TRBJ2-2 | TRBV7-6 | CASSPGTTKTGELFF
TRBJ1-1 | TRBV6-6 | CASSYSGVTEAFF
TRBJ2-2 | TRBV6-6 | CASSPPRGPPHTGELFF
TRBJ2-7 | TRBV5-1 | CASSLAILTDYEQYF
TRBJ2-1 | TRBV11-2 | CASSRTSGDFNEQFF